The 5 T cell receptor beta chains listed next were all sequenced from one sample in a study of T cell responses to AZD1222 COVID-19 vaccine. Using immunoSEQ multiplex PCR, the repertoire was profiled, and TCRdb retains in-frame clones only, with some absent. The sample consists of 150,000 to 180,000 clones, 90% of them appearing once. The input for sequencing was peripheral blood, taken on day 0 of AZD1222 vaccination. The receptors originated from an adult in good health.

The chain recombines TRBV6-4 with TRBJ2-3, with 7 bases fitting TRBD2. The CDR3 loop spans 14 amino acids. The V gene end was trimmed by 0 bases and the J gene end by 4 bases; junction bases not matched to a gene: 1. The V gene's germline CDR1 is MRHNA and CDR2 SNTAGT. CDR3 in DNA: TGTGCCAGCAGTGACTCGGCGGGAGCAGATACGCAGTATTTT. Amino acid sequence: CASSDSAGADTQYF.

The chain carries TRBV19 and TRBJ2-1; TRBD2 might be the D (6 bases). The CDR3 has 14 residues. Trimming left V 1 base short and J 9 bases short, with 13 bases between. The germline CDR1 and CDR2 sequences are LNHDA and SQIVND (reference sequence). The CDR3 is CASSIGRELSEQFF. For the CDR3, the DNA is TGTGCCAGTAGTATAGGCCGGGAGTTAAGTGAGCAGTTCTTC.

The V call is TRBV19, the J call TRBJ1-1, with TRBD1 matching over 8 bases. Germline lookup yields CDR1 LNHDA and CDR2 SQIVND (reference sequence). V lost 8 bases and J lost 5; bases outside the gene matches: 4. The CDR3 spans 12 residues. The CDR3, as DNA: TGTGCCAGTGGGGACAGGCTGACTGAAGCTTTCTTT. The encoded protein is CASGDRLTEAFF. Full variable domain (missing parts from reference TRBV19 and TRBJ1-1): DGGITQSPKYLFRKEGQNVTLSCEQNLNHDAMYWYRQDPGQGLRLIYYSQIVNDFQKGDIAEGYSVSREKKESFPLTVTSAQKNPTAFYLCASGDRLTEAFFGQGTRLTVV.

This clone was seen once. V and J are TRBV28 and TRBJ2-5; a possible D gene is TRBD1 (6 bases). The CDR3 totals 16 residues. Per the germline V gene, CDR1 is MDHEN and CDR2 is SYDVKM. V dropped 3 bases and J dropped 0 bases, with 14 bases sitting between them. In DNA form, the CDR3 reads TGTGCCAGCAGTTTGGGGACCGGACAGCACCAAGAGACCCAGTACTTC. It yields the protein CASSLGTGQHQETQYF.

This chain links TRBV7-9 with TRBJ2-3, with 9 bases identical to TRBD1. V was pared by 4 bases and J by 1 base, with 3 bases of the junction left unmatched. CDR1 and CDR2 (germline): SEHNR, FQNEAQ (reference sequence). The CDR3 has 15 residues. DNA of the CDR3: TGTGCCAGCAGCTACAGACAGGGGGGCACAGATACGCAGTATTTT. The encoded protein is CASSYRQGGTDTQYF.